The entry that follows covers one T cell receptor (beta chain) sequence. No antigen is known for it. This record comes from a study of graft-versus-host responses after intestinal transplantation. Study information: Each recipient received a multivisceral, liver-intestinal, or isolated intestinal graft. The study, taken as a whole, reports: Early post-transplant HvG declines showed an association with peak circulating GvH clone levels.

Assay used: immunoSEQ multiplex PCR; TCRdb lists only in-frame clones, some missing. Among around 67,000 clones listed, 84% were seen once. The CDR3 is 21 amino acids. V shed 5 bases, J shed 1 base, and the junction held 21 bases outside the gene matches. Germline V lookup: CDR1 MGHRA, CDR2 YSYEKL. This clonotype originated in a human donor who was the organ donor for an intestinal transplant. Sample: unstimulated CD4+ T cells sorted from spleen or lymph node cells, taken before transplant. The chain links TRBV4-1 to TRBJ2-5; 11 nucleotides match TRBD2. Written as DNA, the CDR3 is TGCGCCAGCAGCAGAGGGGGTGGGGGCTCGACTAGCGGGGCGTCCCAAGAGACCCAGTACTTC. Protein: CASSRGGGGSTSGASQETQYF.